Listed below are T cell receptor beta chains from one sample, sequenced in a study of Graves' ophthalmopathy and Graves' hyperthyroidism. TCRdb analysed the multiplex PCR reads with MiXCR anew, one entry per CDR3 protein. The table records some 1.1 million distinct CDR3 sequences, about 38% of them present only once. Material for sequencing was peripheral blood or thyroid tissue (not recorded which). These receptors all stem from an adult man with Graves' hyperthyroidism. CDR3s include the opening cysteine and the closing phenylalanine or tryptophan. Fields, in order: clone size, J gene, V gene, D gene, CDR3 DNA, CDR3 protein. D genes are given only for firm matches. For some rows the clone size is stated as once, few or many, or as a class when expanded; others skip it.

abundance: few
j_gene: TRBJ2-7
v_gene: TRBV6-5
d_gene: TRBD2
CDR3nt: TGTGCCAGCAGTTACTTAGGGACTAGCGGCTCCTACGAGCAGTACTTC
CDR3aa: CASSYLGTSGSYEQYF

abundance: few
j_gene: TRBJ1-2
v_gene: TRBV19
d_gene: -
CDR3nt: TGTGCCAGTAGTATAAAGGTCTCGTCTTATGGCTACACCTTC
CDR3aa: CASSIKVSSYGYTF

abundance: many
j_gene: TRBJ1-6
v_gene: TRBV19
d_gene: -
CDR3nt: TGTGCCAGTAGTATTGTGACGCCCAGTAGGGGTTCACCCCTCCACTTT
CDR3aa: CASSIVTPSRGSPLHF

abundance: -
j_gene: TRBJ2-2
v_gene: TRBV7-8
d_gene: -
CDR3nt: TGTGCCAGCAGCCTTAGCCGTATTCCTAACACCGGGGAGCTGTTTTTT
CDR3aa: CASSLSRIPNTGELFF

abundance: many
j_gene: TRBJ1-5
v_gene: TRBV12-3/TRBV12-4
d_gene: -
CDR3nt: TGTGCCAGCAGGCAACAGGGTGATAGCAATCAGCCCCAGCATTTT
CDR3aa: CASRQQGDSNQPQHF

abundance: -
j_gene: TRBJ2-7
v_gene: TRBV7-8
d_gene: TRBD1
CDR3nt: TGTGCCAGCAGGTCGACAGGGAAATCCTACGAGCAGTACTTC
CDR3aa: CASRSTGKSYEQYF

abundance: many
j_gene: TRBJ2-7
v_gene: TRBV7-8
d_gene: TRBD1
CDR3nt: TGTGCCAGCAGCCGCCTCAGGGACAGGAGCTCCTACGAGCAGTACTTC
CDR3aa: CASSRLRDRSSYEQYF

abundance: -
j_gene: TRBJ1-6
v_gene: TRBV25-1
d_gene: TRBD1
CDR3nt: TGTGCCAGCAGGCTGGGACAGAGCTCCTATAATTCACCCCTCCACTTT
CDR3aa: CASRLGQSSYNSPLHF

abundance: few
j_gene: TRBJ2-5
v_gene: TRBV7-2
d_gene: -
CDR3nt: TGTGCCAGCAGCTTAGAGGCCAGGAGCCGGACCCAGTACTTC
CDR3aa: CASSLEARSRTQYF

abundance: -
j_gene: TRBJ1-2
v_gene: TRBV11-2
d_gene: -
CDR3nt: TGTGCCAGCAGCCCCGAGGGTTTCGACGGCTACACCTTC
CDR3aa: CASSPEGFDGYTF

abundance: -
j_gene: TRBJ1-4
v_gene: TRBV27
d_gene: -
CDR3nt: TGTGCCAGCAACTCGGTGGGCCATGGAGGTGAAAAACTGTTTTTT
CDR3aa: CASNSVGHGGEKLFF

abundance: once
j_gene: TRBJ2-5
v_gene: TRBV20-1
d_gene: -
CDR3nt: TGCAGTGCTAGATTGGAGGTGACCCAGTACTTC
CDR3aa: CSARLEVTQYF

abundance: once
j_gene: TRBJ1-3
v_gene: TRBV6-5
d_gene: TRBD1
CDR3nt: TGTGCCAGCAGTTACTCCGGGGGAGCGGGACAGCGCTCTGGAAACACCATATATTTT
CDR3aa: CASSYSGGAGQRSGNTIYF

abundance: few
j_gene: TRBJ2-5
v_gene: TRBV29-1
d_gene: -
CDR3nt: TGCAGCGTTGGGGGCCCGGCAGGAGAGACCCAGTACTTC
CDR3aa: CSVGGPAGETQYF

abundance: many
j_gene: TRBJ2-7
v_gene: TRBV29-1
d_gene: -
CDR3nt: TGCAGCATCCAAGCCCCGGACGGCTCCTACGAGCAGTACTTC
CDR3aa: CSIQAPDGSYEQYF

abundance: many
j_gene: TRBJ1-1
v_gene: TRBV2
d_gene: -
CDR3nt: TGTGCCAGCAGTGAATTGGAAAACACTGAAGCTTTCTTT
CDR3aa: CASSELENTEAFF

abundance: many
j_gene: TRBJ1-5
v_gene: TRBV5-1
d_gene: -
CDR3nt: TGCGCCAGCAGCTTGGCAGGGGTGGATCAGCCCCAGCATTTT
CDR3aa: CASSLAGVDQPQHF

abundance: -
j_gene: TRBJ2-3
v_gene: TRBV7-2
d_gene: -
CDR3nt: TGTGCCAGCAGCGACCAGGGGCGGGAAAGCACAGATACGCAGTATTTT
CDR3aa: CASSDQGRESTDTQYF

abundance: few
j_gene: TRBJ2-7
v_gene: TRBV6-5
d_gene: TRBD2
CDR3nt: TGTGCCAGCAGTTCAAGGACTAGCTACAACGAGCAGTACTTC
CDR3aa: CASSSRTSYNEQYF

abundance: many
j_gene: TRBJ1-2
v_gene: TRBV25-1
d_gene: TRBD1
CDR3nt: TGTGCCAGCAGTTCGAGGACAGGGTCACATGGCTACACCTTC
CDR3aa: CASSSRTGSHGYTF

abundance: few
j_gene: TRBJ1-3
v_gene: TRBV5-1
d_gene: -
CDR3nt: TGCGCCAGCAGCTTGTCGCTCGGAACCTCTGGAAACACCATATATTTT
CDR3aa: CASSLSLGTSGNTIYF

abundance: -
j_gene: TRBJ1-3
v_gene: TRBV2
d_gene: TRBD1
CDR3nt: TGTGCCAGCAGTTCCAGACAGGGGTCCTCTGGAAACACCATATATTTT
CDR3aa: CASSSRQGSSGNTIYF

abundance: -
j_gene: TRBJ1-5
v_gene: TRBV20-1
d_gene: -
CDR3nt: TGCAGTGCTAGCCGGCGGCTCCAGCATTTT
CDR3aa: CSASRRLQHF

abundance: few
j_gene: TRBJ1-6
v_gene: TRBV2
d_gene: -
CDR3nt: TGTGCCAGCGATTTGGTGGGGGATAATTCACCCCTCCACTTT
CDR3aa: CASDLVGDNSPLHF

abundance: -
j_gene: TRBJ2-2
v_gene: TRBV7-2
d_gene: -
CDR3nt: TGTGCCAGCAGCTTGATAAAAACCGGGGAGCTGTTTTTT
CDR3aa: CASSLIKTGELFF

abundance: -
j_gene: TRBJ2-7
v_gene: TRBV12-3/TRBV12-4
d_gene: TRBD1
CDR3nt: TGTGCCAGCAGTCAATCATTTGGACAGGGGAACTACTACGAGCAGTACTTC
CDR3aa: CASSQSFGQGNYYEQYF

abundance: -
j_gene: TRBJ1-6
v_gene: TRBV11-2
d_gene: TRBD1
CDR3nt: TGTGCCACTACCCCCGGGGACAGGGTGTCTTCACCCCTCCACTTT
CDR3aa: CATTPGDRVSSPLHF

abundance: -
j_gene: TRBJ2-5
v_gene: TRBV12-3/TRBV12-4
d_gene: -
CDR3nt: TGTGCTAGTGGTTTCCTGACAGCAGCGCGTCGAGAGACCCAGTACTTC
CDR3aa: CASGFLTAARRETQYF

abundance: -
j_gene: TRBJ2-7
v_gene: TRBV24-1
d_gene: TRBD1
CDR3nt: TGTGCCACCAGTGACGGGGGACCGGGACAGGGGGCCTACGAGCAGTACTTC
CDR3aa: CATSDGGPGQGAYEQYF

abundance: many
j_gene: TRBJ2-7
v_gene: TRBV7-2
d_gene: -
CDR3nt: TGTGCCAGCAGCTTATTACGGTTTGGAGACTCCTACGAGCAGTACTTC
CDR3aa: CASSLLRFGDSYEQYF

abundance: -
j_gene: TRBJ1-1
v_gene: TRBV20-1
d_gene: -
CDR3nt: TGCAGTGCTACGTATACGGGACTAAGGCAGGGTGGTACTGAAGCTTTCTTT
CDR3aa: CSATYTGLRQGGTEAFF

abundance: many
j_gene: TRBJ2-5
v_gene: TRBV5-8
d_gene: TRBD2
CDR3nt: TGTGCCAGCAGCTTGGAAGCGGGATCAGAGACCCAGTACTTC
CDR3aa: CASSLEAGSETQYF

abundance: -
j_gene: TRBJ1-2
v_gene: TRBV20-1
d_gene: -
CDR3nt: TGCAGTGCCGGTTCCTTAGGGGCAGCAAATCGCTATGGCTACACCTTC
CDR3aa: CSAGSLGAANRYGYTF

abundance: many
j_gene: TRBJ1-1
v_gene: TRBV7-9
d_gene: TRBD1
CDR3nt: TGTGCCAGCAGCTTAGCGAAAGGGGGCACGGGGACTGAAGCTTTCTTT
CDR3aa: CASSLAKGGTGTEAFF

abundance: once
j_gene: TRBJ1-2
v_gene: TRBV10-2
d_gene: -
CDR3nt: TGCGCCAGCAAAGACGGGGGCTATGGCTACACCTTC
CDR3aa: CASKDGGYGYTF

abundance: -
j_gene: TRBJ1-5
v_gene: TRBV19
d_gene: -
CDR3nt: TGTGCCAGTAGTGCAATAGGCTTCGATAGCAATCAGCCCCAGCATTTT
CDR3aa: CASSAIGFDSNQPQHF

abundance: many
j_gene: TRBJ2-7
v_gene: TRBV7-6
d_gene: -
CDR3nt: TGTGCCAGCAGCCGTCATGGTGGAGACAACTACGAGCAGTACTTC
CDR3aa: CASSRHGGDNYEQYF

abundance: -
j_gene: TRBJ2-5
v_gene: TRBV12-3/TRBV12-4
d_gene: TRBD2
CDR3nt: TGTGCCAGCCGATATGGGGGAGGGCAGTACTTC
CDR3aa: CASRYGGGQYF

abundance: many
j_gene: TRBJ1-5
v_gene: TRBV5-1
d_gene: -
CDR3nt: TGCGCCAGCAGCTTGGCAGGGATGGGGGAGCCCCAGCATTTT
CDR3aa: CASSLAGMGEPQHF

abundance: many
j_gene: TRBJ2-5
v_gene: TRBV11-2
d_gene: TRBD1
CDR3nt: TGTGCCAGCAGCTTAGCATCAGGGGGCGAAGAGACCCAGTACTTC
CDR3aa: CASSLASGGEETQYF

abundance: many
j_gene: TRBJ2-5
v_gene: TRBV15
d_gene: -
CDR3nt: TGTGCCACCAGCAGAGCGGGAGAGGGGGTTTACTTC
CDR3aa: CATSRAGEGVYF

abundance: -
j_gene: TRBJ2-5
v_gene: TRBV7-9
d_gene: -
CDR3nt: TGTGCCAGCAGCTTAGGTGCCACAGCGGAAGAAGAGACCCAGTACTTC
CDR3aa: CASSLGATAEEETQYF

abundance: many
j_gene: TRBJ1-1
v_gene: TRBV29-1
d_gene: TRBD1
CDR3nt: TGCAGCGTTTCCGGACAGGACCTTAGAGGGACTGAAGCTTTCTTT
CDR3aa: CSVSGQDLRGTEAFF

abundance: -
j_gene: TRBJ2-7
v_gene: TRBV2
d_gene: -
CDR3nt: TGTGCCAGCGACCTAGCAGACGAGCAGTACTTC
CDR3aa: CASDLADEQYF

abundance: -
j_gene: TRBJ1-4
v_gene: TRBV12-3/TRBV12-4
d_gene: -
CDR3nt: TGTGCCAGCAGTTCGGCACCACGGAATGAAAAACTGTTTTTT
CDR3aa: CASSSAPRNEKLFF

abundance: many
j_gene: TRBJ1-1
v_gene: TRBV10-3
d_gene: TRBD1
CDR3nt: TGTGCCATCAGTGACCCGACAGGGGGCTATACTGAAGCTTTCTTT
CDR3aa: CAISDPTGGYTEAFF

abundance: many
j_gene: TRBJ1-2
v_gene: TRBV5-1
d_gene: TRBD1
CDR3nt: TGCGCCAGCAGCCCGGGGACAGGGGTGCGCTACACCTTC
CDR3aa: CASSPGTGVRYTF

abundance: few
j_gene: TRBJ1-2
v_gene: TRBV12-3/TRBV12-4
d_gene: -
CDR3nt: TGTGCCAGCAGTCACGGCGCAGGTCTGGCCTATGGCTACACCTTC
CDR3aa: CASSHGAGLAYGYTF

abundance: -
j_gene: TRBJ2-3
v_gene: TRBV10-3
d_gene: -
CDR3nt: TGTGCCAGCAAAACGCCCGGGGATACGCAGTATTTT
CDR3aa: CASKTPGDTQYF

abundance: -
j_gene: TRBJ2-2
v_gene: TRBV20-1
d_gene: -
CDR3nt: TGCAGTGCCCCTGAAGCCACCGGAGGGACCGGGGAGCTGTTTTTT
CDR3aa: CSAPEATGGTGELFF

abundance: many
j_gene: TRBJ1-1
v_gene: TRBV29-1
d_gene: -
CDR3nt: TGCAGCGCCGCAGTCCGTTTGGGGAGAGGCAACACTGAAGCTTTCTTT
CDR3aa: CSAAVRLGRGNTEAFF

abundance: -
j_gene: TRBJ1-6
v_gene: TRBV18
d_gene: -
CDR3nt: TGTGCCAGCTCACTCCGACCCGCGGACGACTCACCCCTCCACTTT
CDR3aa: CASSLRPADDSPLHF

abundance: few
j_gene: TRBJ1-5
v_gene: TRBV6-6
d_gene: -
CDR3nt: TGTGCCAGCACCCGGGACTCCTTCAATCAGCCCCAGCATTTT
CDR3aa: CASTRDSFNQPQHF

abundance: once
j_gene: TRBJ2-5
v_gene: TRBV15
d_gene: -
CDR3nt: TGTGCCACCAGCAGAGATTGCGGACAAGAGACCCAGTACTTC
CDR3aa: CATSRDCGQETQYF